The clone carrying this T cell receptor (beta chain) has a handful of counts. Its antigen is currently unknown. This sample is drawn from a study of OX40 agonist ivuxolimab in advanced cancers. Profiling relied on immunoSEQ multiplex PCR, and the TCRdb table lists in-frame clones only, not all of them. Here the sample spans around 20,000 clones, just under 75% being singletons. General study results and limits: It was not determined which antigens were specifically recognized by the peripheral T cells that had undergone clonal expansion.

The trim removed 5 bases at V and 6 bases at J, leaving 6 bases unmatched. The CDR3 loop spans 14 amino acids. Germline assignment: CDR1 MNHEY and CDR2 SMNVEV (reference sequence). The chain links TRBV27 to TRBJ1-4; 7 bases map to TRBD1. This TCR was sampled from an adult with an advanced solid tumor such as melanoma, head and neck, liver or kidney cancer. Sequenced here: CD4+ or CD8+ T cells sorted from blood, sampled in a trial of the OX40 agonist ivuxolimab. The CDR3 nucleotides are TGTGCCAGCAGTCTCGACAGGGAGGATGAAAAACTGTTTTTT. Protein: CASSLDREDEKLFF.